These 26 T cell receptor beta chains were sequenced from one sample in a study of blood T cell repertoires in COVID-19. The protocol was immunoSEQ multiplex PCR, while the TCRdb copy is restricted to in-frame clones and leaves out a portion. The table lists around 300,000 clones, 85% to 90% of them singletons. Specimen: peripheral blood. Receptor source: a woman aged 45-59 years with COVID-19, enrolled during active disease.

The chain combines TRBV3-1 (or the pseudogene TRBV3-2) with TRBJ2-1; D is perhaps TRBD2 (6 bases). Trimming shortened V by 4 bases and J by 5 bases, and 9 bases separated the two germline ends. Germline V gene lookup returns CDR1 LGHDT and CDR2 YNNKEL (reference sequence). The CDR3 is 13 amino acids. CDR3: CASSPRGNNEQFF. As DNA, the CDR3 is TGTGCCAGCAGCCCCCGGGGGAACAATGAGCAGTTCTTC.

Written as DNA, the CDR3 is TGTGCCAGCCATACGGCTAGCCTTAACACAGATACGCAGTATTTT. Translating it yields CASHTASLNTDTQYF. The chain is built from TRBV5-4 and TRBJ2-3; weak D call: TRBD2 (5 bases). Germline CDR1 SGHNT, CDR2 YYREEE (reference sequence). V was shortened by 7 bases and J by 2 bases, with 17 bases between the two germline ends. The CDR3 consists of 15 residues.

J is TRBJ1-6 and V is TRBV19, with 8 bases identical to TRBD1. CDR1 is LNHDA, CDR2 SQIVND, per germline (reference sequence). This CDR3 contains 14 residues. The V and J ends lost 6 bases and 10 bases, in that order; junction bases with no gene match: 8. CDR3 in DNA: TGTGCCAGTAGGGACAGGGTATGGGGATCACCCCTCCACTTT. It translates to CASRDRVWGSPLHF.

The CDR3: CATGTGNGDYTGELFF. CDR3 sequence (DNA): TGTGCCACCGGGACAGGGAACGGAGATTACACCGGGGAGCTGTTTTTT. The chain combines TRBV24-1 with TRBJ2-2; 9 positions match TRBD1. V lost 9 bases, J lost 3 bases, and 10 bases stayed unmatched. CDR1 and CDR2 from the germline V gene are KGHDR and SFDVKD. This CDR3 comprises 16 residues.

The chain carries TRBV19 and TRBJ1-5; tentative D call: TRBD1 (5 bases). The CDR3 consists of 13 residues. Looked up from germline, CDR1 is LNHDA and CDR2 is SQIVND (reference sequence). V gave up 5 bases and J gave up 8 bases, with 13 bases separating them. CDR3 residues: CASSVQGGKPQHF. The CDR3 region has the DNA TGTGCCAGTAGTGTGCAGGGTGGAAAGCCCCAGCATTTT.

This chain uses TRBV9 with TRBJ2-1; tentatively, D is TRBD1 (7 bases). Trimming stripped 1 base from V and 7 bases from J, with 21 bases between. Germline V CDR1 and CDR2: SGDLS, YYNGEE. CDR3 length: 17 amino acids. The CDR3: CASSVLGRTGGVNEQFF. In nucleotides, the CDR3 is TGTGCCAGCAGCGTATTAGGAAGGACAGGAGGGGTTAATGAGCAGTTCTTC.

The chain combines TRBV9 with TRBJ2-1; possible D gene TRBD1, 5 bases. V was trimmed by 0 bases and J by 6 bases, leaving 22 bases between them. This CDR3 comprises 18 residues. CDR1 and CDR2 from the germline V gene are SGDLS and YYNGEE. In DNA form, the CDR3 reads TGTGCCAGCAGCGTAGGACTGGCAGGGAACGCGCTTCGCAATGAGCAGTTCTTC. It translates to CASSVGLAGNALRNEQFF.

This CDR3 reads CASSKRTGTNNYGYTF. CDR3 DNA sequence: TGTGCCAGCAGCAAACGAACTGGGACAAATAACTATGGCTACACCTTC. The rearrangement uses TRBV5-8 and TRBJ1-2; tentative D call: TRBD1 (6 bases). Germline-derived CDR1 and CDR2 are SGHTS and YDEGEE. The CDR3 consists of 16 residues. V gave up 4 bases and J gave up 1 base, with 17 bases separating them. The full variable domain, its missing parts supplied by reference TRBV5-8 and TRBJ1-2, is EAGVTQSPTHLIKTRGQQATLRCSPISGHTSVYWYQQALGLGLQFLLWYDEGEERNRGNFPPRFSGRQFPNYSSELNVNALELEDSALYLCASSKRTGTNNYGYTFGSGTRLTVV.

This sequence joins TRBV25-1 and TRBJ1-2; 7 bases are shared with TRBD1. Losses at the gene ends were 6 bases for V and 5 bases for J; bases not matched to a gene: 9. The CDR3 has 14 amino acids. Germline V CDR1 and CDR2: MGHDK, SYGVNS. CDR3 protein: CASRDSAGGYGYTF. CDR3 nucleotides: TGTGCCAGCAGAGACTCTGCAGGGGGGTATGGCTACACCTTC.

The chain recombines TRBV7-3 with TRBJ2-5, with no clear D. CDR1 SGHTA and CDR2 FQGTGA come from the germline V gene. V lost 3 bases and J 2 bases, leaving 7 bases between the germline ends. This CDR3 contains 13 residues. CDR3 amino acids: CASSLAVQETQYF. The CDR3 coding sequence is TGTGCCAGCAGCTTGGCAGTACAAGAGACCCAGTACTTC. Looking up the rest from reference TRBV7-3 and TRBJ2-5 gives the full variable domain: GAGVSQTPSNKVTEKGKYVELRCDPISGHTALYWYRQSLGQGPEFLIYFQGTGAADDSGLPNDRFFAVRPEGSVSTLKIQRTERGDSAVYLCASSLAVQETQYFGPGTRLLVL.

This clone was seen only once. The chain recombines TRBV3-1 (or the pseudogene TRBV3-2) with TRBJ1-3, with D unresolved. Trimming took off 4 bases at V and 8 bases at J, with 12 bases between the two ends. From germline, CDR1 is LGHDT and CDR2 YNNKEL (reference sequence). The CDR3 contains 13 residues. This chain's CDR3 is CASSPMVAHTIYF. The CDR3 DNA reads TGTGCCAGCAGCCCAATGGTCGCGCACACCATATATTTT.

The chain has TRBV5-1 and TRBJ2-2, with D possibly matching TRBD1 (6 bases). V gave up 1 base and J gave up 3 bases, with 10 bases separating them. Germline CDR1 reads SGHRS; CDR2 reads YFSETQ. The CDR3 extends over 15 amino acids. The CDR3 DNA reads as TGCGCCAGCAGCTTGAGGGACATTGACACCGGGGAGCTGTTTTTT. This sequence encodes CASSLRDIDTGELFF.

The V gene is TRBV7-9, the J gene TRBJ1-5; tentative D call: TRBD1 (5 bases). The length of the CDR3 is 16 residues. V was clipped by 4 bases and J by 1 base, with 14 bases between them. Germline lookup yields CDR1 SEHNR and CDR2 FQNEAQ (reference sequence). In nucleotides, the CDR3 is TGTGCCAGCAGCTCCCTAAGGGGCGAAAGCAATCAGCCCCAGCATTTT. It translates to CASSSLRGESNQPQHF.

The rearrangement uses TRBV7-9 and TRBJ1-1, with TRBD1 as a possible D gene (6 bases). Germline-derived CDR1 and CDR2 are SEHNR and FQNEAQ (reference sequence). The V end lost 1 base, the J end lost 5 bases, and 17 bases lay between the germline ends. The CDR3 spans 16 residues. The CDR3 DNA is TGTGCCAGCAGCTTAGGCTATGTAGGGGGTAGTACTGAAGCTTTCTTT. It is translated as CASSLGYVGGSTEAFF.

The rearrangement uses TRBV30 and TRBJ2-3; 8 nucleotides match TRBD2. V lost 2 bases to trimming and J lost 4 bases; unmatched junction nucleotides: 5. The CDR3 spans 14 residues. Germline V gene sequence: CDR1 GTSNPN, CDR2 SVGIG (reference sequence). CDR3 in amino acids: CAWSISGKPDTQYF. CDR3 nucleotides: TGTGCCTGGAGTATTAGCGGGAAGCCAGATACGCAGTATTTT. Using reference TRBV30 and TRBJ2-3 for the parts outside the CDR3, the full variable domain is SQTIHQWPATLVQPVGSPLSLECTVEGTSNPNLYWYRQAAGRGLQLLFYSVGIGQISSEVPQNLSASRPQDRQFILSSKKLLLSDSGFYLCAWSISGKPDTQYFGPGTRLTVL.

This chain connects TRBV10-1 to TRBJ1-1; the match to TRBD1 covers 9 bases. The V gene's germline CDR1 is WNHNN and CDR2 SYGVQD (reference sequence). V shed 2 bases and J 1 base; nucleotides not matched to a gene: 14. The CDR3 length is 19 residues. CDR3 sequence reads: CASSEESGTGRFRNTEAFF. DNA for the CDR3: TGCGCCAGCAGTGAGGAATCCGGGACAGGGAGGTTCAGGAACACTGAAGCTTTCTTT.

In this sample, this clone turned up a few times. The chain joins TRBV9 to TRBJ2-6, with D possibly being TRBD2 (5 bases). Germline CDR1 and CDR2: SGDLS and YYNGEE. Trimming removed 3 bases at V and 0 bases at J, with 13 bases between. CDR3 length: 17 amino acids. DNA of the CDR3: TGTGCCAGCAGCGGAACAGAGGGCAGCTCTGGGGCCAACGTCCTGACTTTC. Amino acid sequence: CASSGTEGSSGANVLTF.

J is TRBJ2-1 and V is TRBV9; 7 bases agree with TRBD2. The CDR3 length is 14 residues. The V segment lost 5 bases and the J segment 5 bases; nucleotides outside the gene matches: 7. Germline V CDR1 and CDR2: SGDLS, YYNGEE. CDR3 protein: CASSPASGNNEQFF. The CDR3 coding sequence is TGTGCCAGCAGTCCGGCTAGCGGAAACAATGAGCAGTTCTTC.

J is TRBJ1-5 and V is TRBV2; 7 bases align to TRBD1. This CDR3 comprises 15 residues. The J segment lost 0 bases and the V segment lost 6 bases, leaving 5 bases of the junction unmatched. Germline-derived CDR1 and CDR2 are SNHLY and FYNNEI. In nucleotides, the CDR3 is TGTGCCAGCAGCCTCCAGGGGGGTAGCAATCAGCCCCAGCATTTT. Translated: CASSLQGGSNQPQHF.

The chain links TRBV6-1 to TRBJ2-5; 7 bases line up with TRBD1. Trimming at V came to 1 base and at J to 5 bases, leaving 13 bases not matched to a gene. Looked up from germline, CDR1 is MNHNS and CDR2 is SASEGT. The CDR3 consists of 17 residues. The CDR3: CASSEGRYRGIRETQYF. DNA for the CDR3: TGTGCCAGCAGTGAAGGGCGGTACAGGGGTATCCGTGAGACCCAGTACTTC.

The chain carries TRBV19 and TRBJ1-1; possibly TRBD1 for D (5 bases). Germline assignment: CDR1 LNHDA and CDR2 SQIVND (reference sequence). The CDR3 length is 13 residues. V was shortened by 3 bases and J by 5 bases, with 10 bases between the two germline ends. The DNA for the CDR3 is TGTGCCAGTAGTATTTGGCAGGGAACTGAAGCTTTCTTT. It specifies CASSIWQGTEAFF. Supplemented by reference TRBV19 and TRBJ1-1, the full variable domain reads DGGITQSPKYLFRKEGQNVTLSCEQNLNHDAMYWYRQDPGQGLRLIYYSQIVNDFQKGDIAEGYSVSREKKESFPLTVTSAQKNPTAFYLCASSIWQGTEAFFGQGTRLTVV.

J is TRBJ2-2 and V is TRBV21-1; the table's D gene call, TRBD2, was not cross checked with the DNA. TRBV21-1 is listed as a pseudogene. The CDR3 totals 16 residues. The CDR3 DNA is TGTGCCAGCAGCAAAGGAGAGTGGGACTGCACCGGGGAGCTGTTTTTT. Encoded protein: CASSKGEWDCTGELFF.

The chain is built from TRBV27 and TRBJ1-6; the D gene is possibly TRBD1 (5 bases). This CDR3 comprises 15 residues. CDR1 and CDR2 from the germline V gene are MNHEY and SMNVEV (reference sequence). The ends were cut back, 6 bases at V and 8 bases at J, with 17 bases in the middle. CDR3 sequence: CASSPRGSGDSPLHF. The CDR3 DNA reads TGTGCCAGCAGCCCCCGGGGGTCCGGGGATTCACCCCTCCACTTT.

The V and J genes are TRBV9 and TRBJ2-5, with a tentative D call TRBD1 (6 bases). This CDR3 has 14 residues. V dropped 3 bases and J dropped 5 bases, with 14 bases sitting between them. Germline-derived CDR1 and CDR2 are SGDLS and YYNGEE. The CDR3 sequence is CASSAGQWLETQYF. The CDR3 DNA follows: TGTGCCAGCAGCGCAGGACAGTGGCTGGAGACCCAGTACTTC. Together with reference TRBV9 and TRBJ2-5, the CDR3 gives the full variable domain: DSGVTQTPKHLITATGQRVTLRCSPRSGDLSVYWYQQSLDQGLQFLIQYYNGEERAKGNILERFSAQQFPDLHSELNLSSLELGDSALYFCASSAGQWLETQYFGPGTRLLVL.

There are a few counts of this clone. This sequence joins TRBV7-9 and TRBJ1-6; 9 bases are shared with TRBD1. J was trimmed by 10 bases and V by 5 bases; bases with no gene match: 9. The length of the CDR3 is 15 residues. Germline loops: CDR1 SEHNR, CDR2 FQNEAQ (reference sequence). The CDR3 protein is CASSPLRTGESPLHF. The CDR3 DNA reads TGTGCCAGCAGCCCACTTAGGACAGGGGAATCACCCCTCCACTTT.

The rearrangement links TRBV11-2 to TRBJ2-7, with a weak D call TRBD1 (6 bases). CDR1 and CDR2 from the germline V gene are SGHAT and FQNNGV. The CDR3 consists of 15 residues. V was trimmed by 4 bases and J by 3 bases, leaving 16 bases between them. CDR3 residues: CASSYQGSGLYEQYF. In DNA form, the CDR3 reads TGTGCCAGCAGCTATCAGGGGAGTGGGCTCTACGAGCAGTACTTC.